This TCR beta chain emerged from a study of cytomegalovirus exposure and HLA in healthy donors. Study outcomes and limitations: The study flagged around 150 TCR beta chains as cytomegalovirus-associated. Whilst most TCR sequences proved rare, a subset of public TCRs occurred across many donors.

The donors were in the approximately 130-subject validation cohort; that cohort was separate from the roughly 680-subject first cohort. Assay used: immunoSEQ multiplex PCR; TCRdb lists only in-frame clones, some missing. The sample lists approximately 230,000 clones, roughly 84% seen once, with around 11% in the top ten. Remarks on this clone: The antigen remains undetermined.

The specimen sequenced was PBMCs. This TCR derives from a young man in good health and CMV-seropositive.

In DNA, the CDR3 is TGTGCCAGTAGTATCGGACAGGGTTGGGAGACCCAGTACTTC. Its protein is CASSIGQGWETQYF. The chain carries TRBV19 and TRBJ2-5, with TRBD1 matching over 8 bases. Germline lookup yields CDR1 LNHDA and CDR2 SQIVND (reference sequence). The CDR3 extends over 14 amino acids. J lost 5 bases, V lost 3 bases, and 5 bases had no gene match.